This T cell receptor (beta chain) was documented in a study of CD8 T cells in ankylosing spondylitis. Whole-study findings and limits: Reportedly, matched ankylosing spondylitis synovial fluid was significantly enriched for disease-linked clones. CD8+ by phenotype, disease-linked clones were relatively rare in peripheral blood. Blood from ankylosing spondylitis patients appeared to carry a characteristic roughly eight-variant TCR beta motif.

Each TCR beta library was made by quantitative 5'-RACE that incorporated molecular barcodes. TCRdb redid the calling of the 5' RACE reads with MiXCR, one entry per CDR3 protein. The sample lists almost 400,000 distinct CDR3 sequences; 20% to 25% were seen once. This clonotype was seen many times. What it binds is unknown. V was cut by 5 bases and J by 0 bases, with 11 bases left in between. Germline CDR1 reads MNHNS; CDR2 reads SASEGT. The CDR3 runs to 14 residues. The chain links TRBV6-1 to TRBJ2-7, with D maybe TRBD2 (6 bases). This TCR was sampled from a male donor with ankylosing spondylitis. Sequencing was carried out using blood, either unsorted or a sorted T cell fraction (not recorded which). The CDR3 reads CASSRDSSSYEQYF. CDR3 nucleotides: TGTGCCAGCAGTCGGGACTCAAGCTCCTACGAGCAGTACTTC.